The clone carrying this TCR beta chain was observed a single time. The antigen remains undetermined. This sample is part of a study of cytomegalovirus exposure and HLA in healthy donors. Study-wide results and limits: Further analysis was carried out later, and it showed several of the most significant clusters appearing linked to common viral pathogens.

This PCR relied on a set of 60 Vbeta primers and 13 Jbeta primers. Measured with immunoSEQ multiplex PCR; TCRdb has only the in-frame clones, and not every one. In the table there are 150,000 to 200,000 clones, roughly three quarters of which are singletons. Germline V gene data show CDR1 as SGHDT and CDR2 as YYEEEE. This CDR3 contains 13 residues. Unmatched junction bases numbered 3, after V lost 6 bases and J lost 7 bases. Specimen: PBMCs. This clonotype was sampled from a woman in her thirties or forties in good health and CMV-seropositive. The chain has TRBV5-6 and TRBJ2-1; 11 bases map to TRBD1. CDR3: CASTGTGGNEQFF. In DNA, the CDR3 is TGTGCCAGCACTGGGACAGGGGGAAATGAGCAGTTCTTC. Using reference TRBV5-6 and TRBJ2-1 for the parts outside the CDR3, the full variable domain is DAGVTQSPTHLIKTRGQQVTLRCSPKSGHDTVSWYQQALGQGPQFIFQYYEEEERQRGNFPDRFSGHQFPNYSSELNVNALLLGDSALYLCASTGTGGNEQFFGPGTRLTVL.